Given below is one T cell receptor beta chain in context. Antigen unknown. CDR1 SEHNR and CDR2 FQNEAQ come from the germline V gene (reference sequence). V shed 5 bases and J 6 bases; nucleotides not matched to a gene: 12. The CDR3 has 15 residues. The data are from a study of cytotoxic CD8 clonotypes in ibrutinib-treated CLL. Across the study: Sequencing produced an average of 255,043 productive templates and under 95,000 productive rearrangements per sample.

Study-wide findings and caveats: At baseline, clonality was higher than in age-matched healthy donors and correlated with CD8+ counts. Sustained-remission and progressing patients were not sampled at matched times.

Clones were read by immunoSEQ multiplex PCR, and TCRdb kept only the in-frame ones, dropping some. The data show roughly 220,000 clones, roughly 79% seen once. This chain uses TRBV7-9 with TRBJ2-7, with 8 bases identical to TRBD2. The specimen was PBMCs, collected after 12 months of ibrutinib treatment. The receptor was isolated from a human donor with chronic lymphocytic leukemia. The CDR3 DNA reads as TGTGCCAGCAGCCCGCCCTATTGGCTAGCGGGCGAGCAGTACTTC. Amino acid sequence: CASSPPYWLAGEQYF.